This entry is about one T cell receptor (beta chain). V lost 3 bases to trimming and J lost 4 bases; unmatched junction nucleotides: 9. The length of the CDR3 is 15 residues. Germline CDR1 and CDR2: SGDLS and YYNGEE. Here immunoSEQ multiplex PCR was the method, and the copy in TCRdb shows in-frame clones only, minus some. The sample comprises over 150,000 clones, roughly 84% of which are singletons, and about 3% rests with the top ten. The record originates from a study of cytomegalovirus exposure and HLA in healthy donors. Material: PBMCs. This clonotype was sampled from a woman under 30 in good health and CMV-seropositive. The rearrangement joins TRBV9 to TRBJ2-7, with TRBD1 identical over 8 bases. The CDR3 region has the DNA TGTGCCAGCAGCGCCGACAGGGGTGGGTTATACGAGCAGTACTTC. It translates to CASSADRGGLYEQYF.